This note documents a single T cell receptor beta chain sequence. Its antigen is unknown. Base qualities were left out, and no much larger clone turns up one base away. CDR1 and CDR2 are read off the germline V gene (reference sequence) as SGHKS and YYEKEE. After removal of 2 bases from V and 5 bases from J, the junction retains 3 bases not matched to a gene. The CDR3, from cysteine to phenylalanine, totals 15 residues. The only DNA kept is the CDR3, 45 bases in frame from the first base. Healthy HIV-negative adults with no recently reported acute infections or vaccinations were included as donors. Every donor was a Caucasian adult residing in Nashville, Tennessee, USA. Magnetic negative selection was used to enrich CD4+ T cells, after which naive cells were positively selected on CD45RA and the negative fraction became the memory subset. Blood was collected by leukapheresis, and PBMCs were isolated by Ficoll-Histopaque density gradient centrifugation and then cryopreserved in liquid nitrogen vapor phase. Purity and quantity of every magnetically sorted T cell population were checked by analytical flow cytometry. Genomic DNA was isolated from every sorted fraction and measured by UV absorbance on a Nanodrop 2000c.

This sample was included in a study of shared clonotypes between healthy human individuals (dated by TCRdb to the early 2020s). About the investigation overall: The cohort included a few men and two women between 18 and 49 years of age. To estimate repertoire size and how much clonotypes are shared between individuals, the study performed deep sequencing of blood TCR repertoires from about 5 healthy adults. For each donor, three plates each were used for CD4 naive and CD4 memory, two plates were used for CD8 naive, and one plate was used for CD8 memory. To increase sequencing depth and limit assay-specific biases, TCR repertoire library preparation and sequencing were carried out by different laboratories using diverse techniques. Leukapheresis yielded between about 0.9 and 10 billion PBMCs per donor.

Using the deep immunoSEQ assay, TCR CDR3 regions were amplified from genomic DNA by multiplex PCR. Extracted genomic DNA from each cell subset was distributed evenly across all wells of several immunoSEQ 96-well plates, and each plate was treated as a replicate. Each replicate PCR for sorted subsets received around 200 ng genomic DNA, equal to about 30,000 T cell genomes. Purified libraries were measured with a Qubit 3.0 fluorometer, size-checked on a Bioanalyzer 2100, and measured again with the KAPA Library Quantification kit. Every immunoSEQ 96-well plate was sequenced on a separate single-read 150-cycle Illumina NextSeq 550 flow cell. Regarding the original processing steps: Because the immunoSEQ output held only junctional sequences and lacked quality scores, the filtering could not match the filtering applied to full-length reads. Sequences were annotated with PyIR, a Python wrapper for IgBLAST v1.9, using IMGT germline references to assign V/J genes and CDR3. Reads with weak V/J assignments (E-value above 1e-6), missing CDR3, stop codons, out-of-frame junctions, or ambiguous translated residues were removed. V3J clonotypes were defined as sequences sharing an identical inferred V gene, J gene, and CDR3 amino acid sequence. The percentage overlap between two repertoires was calculated by dividing the number of shared unique clonotypes by the size of the smaller repertoire. Richness of each repertoire was evaluated using RTK rarefaction, the Chao1 estimator, and Recon v2.1 estimates of unobserved clonotypes. Generation probabilities for all TCRbeta clonotypes obtained by the gDNA method from several donors were computed using OLGA. TCRdb took this table from immuneACCESS and kept in-frame rearrangements with V and J called. Such tables lack part of the clones; where checked against another copy, unresolved V genes explain under half of the gap, and the rest is unexplained. That table supplies the V and J calls and clone size; D and trimming were determined from the DNA. In all, the sample holds 700,000 or so clones, and 55% to 75% of those were seen once. Approximately 1.8% of the sample is in the top ten clones.

The investigation overall reported the following: Naive subsets generally had larger estimated clonotype richness than memory subsets did. Sampling was limited to blood, and TCR repertoires in tissue likely differ from TCR repertoires in blood. Incomplete sequencing was indicated by rarefaction of sorted-subset datasets, despite the large sequencing depth. Because the study included only a small number of donors, the genetic and exposure-history diversity represented was limited. Based on pairwise subsampling, the degree of clonotype sharing among donors was expected to be affected by sequencing depth. Higher generation probabilities were observed for clonotypes shared by all four sorted-subset donors than for non-shared clonotypes. When several donors were compared, the shared fraction of clonotypes was around 5.1% for naive CD4, about 4% for naive CD8, more than 2% for memory CD4, and about 0.36% for memory CD8.

Specimen: memory CD4+ T cells sorted from blood. This specimen's cell subset or site label, per the study, means: CD45RA-negative fraction. The clonotype comes from a woman aged 25 to 45 in good health. The V gene is TRBV5-5 and the J gene is TRBJ2-2, with TRBD1 matching 10 junction bases. For the CDR3, the sequence is CASSLGTGATGELFF. At the DNA level, the sequence is TGTGCCAGCAGCTTAGGGACAGGGGCGACCGGGGAGCTGTTTTTT. The full variable domain, completed from the reference TRBV5-5 and TRBJ2-2 proteins outside the CDR3, reads DAGVTQSPTHLIKTRGQQVTLRCSPISGHKSVSWYQQVLGQGPQFIFQYYEKEERGRGNFPDRFSARQFPNYSSELNVNALLLGDSALYLCASSLGTGATGELFFGEGSRLTVL.